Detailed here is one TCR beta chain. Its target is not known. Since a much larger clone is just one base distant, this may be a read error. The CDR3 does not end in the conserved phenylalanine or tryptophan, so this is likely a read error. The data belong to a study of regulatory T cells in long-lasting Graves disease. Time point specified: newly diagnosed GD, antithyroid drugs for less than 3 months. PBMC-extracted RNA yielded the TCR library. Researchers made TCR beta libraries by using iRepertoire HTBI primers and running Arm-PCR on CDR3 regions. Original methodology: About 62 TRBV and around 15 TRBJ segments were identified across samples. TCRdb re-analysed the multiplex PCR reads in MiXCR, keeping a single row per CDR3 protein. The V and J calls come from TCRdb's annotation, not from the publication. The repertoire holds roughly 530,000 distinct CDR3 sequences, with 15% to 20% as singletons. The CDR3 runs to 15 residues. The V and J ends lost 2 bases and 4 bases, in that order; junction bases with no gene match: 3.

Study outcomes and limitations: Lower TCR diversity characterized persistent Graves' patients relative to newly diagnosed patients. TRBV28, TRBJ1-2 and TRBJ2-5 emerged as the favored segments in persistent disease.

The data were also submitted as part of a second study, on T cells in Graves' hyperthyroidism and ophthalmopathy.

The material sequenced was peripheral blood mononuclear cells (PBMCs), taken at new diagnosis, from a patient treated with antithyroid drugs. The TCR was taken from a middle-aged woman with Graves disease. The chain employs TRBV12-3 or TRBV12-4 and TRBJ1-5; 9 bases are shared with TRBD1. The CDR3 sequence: CASSLTGTGNQPQHL. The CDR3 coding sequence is TGTGCCAGCAGTTTAACGGGGACAGGGAATCAGCCCCAGCATCTT.